These T cell receptor beta chains were read from a single sample in a study of blood T cell repertoires in COVID-19. The method was immunoSEQ multiplex PCR; TCRdb's version includes in-frame clones alone and lacks a portion of them. In the table there are 160,000 or so clones, around four fifths of which are singletons. Sequenced input: peripheral blood. Every receptor here comes from an older man with active or convalescent COVID-19. Both conserved end residues are part of each CDR3. Fields, in order: clone size, V gene, D gene, J gene, CDR3 DNA, CDR3 protein. The D gene is left open where the match is weak. Clone size is stated in some rows and not others, as once, few, many or a class when expanded.

clone size: .; V gene: TRBV7-8; D gene: .; J gene: TRBJ1-5; CDR3 DNA: TGTGCCAGCAGCTTAGGGGCGGCCGCGGGTCAGCCCCAGCATTTT; CDR3 protein: CASSLGAAAGQPQHF
clone size: .; V gene: TRBV19; D gene: .; J gene: TRBJ1-5; CDR3 DNA: TGTGCCAGTAGTATTGGTACGGGGAACTATCAGCCCCAGCATTTT; CDR3 protein: CASSIGTGNYQPQHF
clone size: once; V gene: TRBV3-1/TRBV3-2; D gene: .; J gene: TRBJ1-1; CDR3 DNA: TGTGCCAGCAGCCCCCGAGGGGGGGCCACTGAAGCTTTCTTT; CDR3 protein: CASSPRGGATEAFF
clone size: .; V gene: TRBV25-1; D gene: TRBD1; J gene: TRBJ1-3; CDR3 DNA: TGTGCCAGCAGGGGACAGGGGGTTGGAAACACCATATATTTT; CDR3 protein: CASRGQGVGNTIYF
clone size: .; V gene: TRBV10-1; D gene: TRBD2; J gene: TRBJ2-7; CDR3 DNA: TGCGCCAGCACGCTGGGACTAGCGGGGGACTCCTACGAGCAGTACTTC; CDR3 protein: CASTLGLAGDSYEQYF
clone size: .; V gene: TRBV6-5; D gene: .; J gene: TRBJ1-1; CDR3 DNA: TGTGCCAGCATAATGAACACTGAAGCTTTCTTT; CDR3 protein: CASIMNTEAFF
clone size: .; V gene: TRBV9; D gene: .; J gene: TRBJ2-2; CDR3 DNA: TGTGCCAGCAGCGTAGGTGACACCAGGGCCGGGGAGCTGTTTTTT; CDR3 protein: CASSVGDTRAGELFF
clone size: .; V gene: TRBV19; D gene: .; J gene: TRBJ2-1; CDR3 DNA: TGTGCCAGTAGTATGGCAGGTGACAATGAGCAGTTCTTC; CDR3 protein: CASSMAGDNEQFF
clone size: .; V gene: TRBV7-8; D gene: .; J gene: TRBJ1-4; CDR3 DNA: TGTGCCAGCAGCCCTTTGAGAGCAACTAATGAAAAACTGTTTTTT; CDR3 protein: CASSPLRATNEKLFF
clone size: once; V gene: TRBV30; D gene: TRBD1; J gene: TRBJ1-2; CDR3 DNA: TGTGCCTGGAGCGGAAGGATGACAGGGCGTTCTAACTATGGCTACACCTTC; CDR3 protein: CAWSGRMTGRSNYGYTF
clone size: few; V gene: TRBV11-2; D gene: .; J gene: TRBJ1-3; CDR3 DNA: TGTGCCAGCAGCGCGGGCGTCGTAAACACCATATATTTT; CDR3 protein: CASSAGVVNTIYF
clone size: .; V gene: TRBV19; D gene: .; J gene: TRBJ2-6; CDR3 DNA: TGTGCCAGTAGTGCCAGGGAGGCTGGGGCCAACGTCCTGACTTTC; CDR3 protein: CASSAREAGANVLTF
clone size: .; V gene: TRBV27; D gene: TRBD1; J gene: TRBJ2-5; CDR3 DNA: TGTGCCAGCAGTTTCGACAGGGGAGTAGGAGAGACCCAGTACTTC; CDR3 protein: CASSFDRGVGETQYF
clone size: once; V gene: TRBV7-6; D gene: TRBD2; J gene: TRBJ2-7; CDR3 DNA: TGTGCCAGCAGCGGACGCCTTGGGAGGGACGGGGGGGAGCAGTACTTC; CDR3 protein: CASSGRLGRDGGEQYF
clone size: .; V gene: TRBV7-7; D gene: .; J gene: TRBJ1-2; CDR3 DNA: TGTGCTAGCAGCTCGACAAGGGGTTATGGCTACACCTTC; CDR3 protein: CASSSTRGYGYTF
clone size: .; V gene: TRBV3-1/TRBV3-2; D gene: TRBD2; J gene: TRBJ2-3; CDR3 DNA: TGTGCCAGCAGCCAGGGGCGGGGGGGTGAGGCAGATACGCAGTATTTT; CDR3 protein: CASSQGRGGEADTQYF
clone size: few; V gene: TRBV7-8; D gene: .; J gene: TRBJ1-1; CDR3 DNA: TGTGCCAGCAGCGGTTGGCAGGGTGGAATGAACACTGAAGCTTTCTTT; CDR3 protein: CASSGWQGGMNTEAFF
clone size: .; V gene: TRBV2; D gene: .; J gene: TRBJ1-1; CDR3 DNA: TGTGCCAGCAGTGAATTTCCAGGCACTCTGAACACTGAAGCTTTCTTT; CDR3 protein: CASSEFPGTLNTEAFF
clone size: .; V gene: TRBV12-3/TRBV12-4; D gene: .; J gene: TRBJ1-1; CDR3 DNA: TGTGCCAGCAGTTTTTTAGAGGGAGCTGAAGCTTTCTTT; CDR3 protein: CASSFLEGAEAFF
clone size: once; V gene: TRBV12-3/TRBV12-4; D gene: .; J gene: TRBJ1-2; CDR3 DNA: TGTGCCAGCAGTTTTCAGGGGACGTATGGCTACACCTTC; CDR3 protein: CASSFQGTYGYTF
clone size: .; V gene: TRBV30; D gene: .; J gene: TRBJ1-2; CDR3 DNA: TGTGCCTGGAGTGTTTATGGGGACACAAATTACTATGGCTACACCTTC; CDR3 protein: CAWSVYGDTNYYGYTF
clone size: .; V gene: TRBV10-2; D gene: TRBD2; J gene: TRBJ2-3; CDR3 DNA: TGCGCCAGCAGGACTAGCGGGGGGGCCGAAACAGATACGCAGTATTTT; CDR3 protein: CASRTSGGAETDTQYF
clone size: .; V gene: TRBV30; D gene: .; J gene: TRBJ2-1; CDR3 DNA: TGTGCCTGGAGGGCGCGGGGGCCCTACAATGAGCAGTTCTTC; CDR3 protein: CAWRARGPYNEQFF
clone size: few; V gene: TRBV6-2/TRBV6-3; D gene: TRBD1; J gene: TRBJ2-7; CDR3 DNA: TGTGCCAGCAGCCGTGTAAGGGACAGGGATTACGAGCAGTACTTC; CDR3 protein: CASSRVRDRDYEQYF
clone size: .; V gene: TRBV6-5; D gene: .; J gene: TRBJ2-3; CDR3 DNA: TGTGCCAGCAGTCCTTCCACTAGCCGCACAGATACGCAGTATTTT; CDR3 protein: CASSPSTSRTDTQYF
clone size: .; V gene: TRBV3-1/TRBV3-2; D gene: TRBD2; J gene: TRBJ2-7; CDR3 DNA: TGTGCCAGCAGCCAAGATCTAGCGGGAGTGTACGAGCAGTACTTC; CDR3 protein: CASSQDLAGVYEQYF
clone size: .; V gene: TRBV10-3; D gene: TRBD2; J gene: TRBJ2-2; CDR3 DNA: TGTGCCATCAGTGGTGGGCTAGCGGGGAACACCGGGGAGCTGTTTTTT; CDR3 protein: CAISGGLAGNTGELFF
clone size: .; V gene: TRBV5-1; D gene: .; J gene: TRBJ1-2; CDR3 DNA: TGCGCCACCGTGGGCGGGGTAACTAACTATGGCTACACCTTC; CDR3 protein: CATVGGVTNYGYTF
clone size: .; V gene: TRBV29-1; D gene: .; J gene: TRBJ1-1; CDR3 DNA: TGCAGCGTTGGCCGGGTCTTGAACACTGAAGCTTTCTTT; CDR3 protein: CSVGRVLNTEAFF
clone size: once; V gene: TRBV5-1; D gene: .; J gene: TRBJ1-3; CDR3 DNA: TGCGCCAGCAGCTTAACAGGAACTTTCTCTGGAAACACCATATATTTT; CDR3 protein: CASSLTGTFSGNTIYF
clone size: .; V gene: TRBV10-2; D gene: TRBD2; J gene: TRBJ2-1; CDR3 DNA: TGCGCCAGCAGTTCGCTGAGGACTAGCGTCTACAATGAGCAGTTCTTC; CDR3 protein: CASSSLRTSVYNEQFF
clone size: few; V gene: TRBV27; D gene: .; J gene: TRBJ1-1; CDR3 DNA: TGTGCCAGCAGTTTTGCGGGAAACACTGAAGCTTTCTTT; CDR3 protein: CASSFAGNTEAFF
clone size: .; V gene: TRBV5-1; D gene: .; J gene: TRBJ1-2; CDR3 DNA: TGCGCCAGCAGCCCCCGGGACTCAAACTATGGCTACACCTTC; CDR3 protein: CASSPRDSNYGYTF
clone size: .; V gene: TRBV5-6; D gene: TRBD1; J gene: TRBJ1-5; CDR3 DNA: TGTGCCAGCTCACTTATGGGACAGTTTAATCAGCCCCAGCATTTT; CDR3 protein: CASSLMGQFNQPQHF
clone size: once; V gene: TRBV18; D gene: .; J gene: TRBJ1-1; CDR3 DNA: TGTGCCAGCTCACCACGAGGGTTATCTGAAGCTTTCTTT; CDR3 protein: CASSPRGLSEAFF